What follows is one T cell receptor (beta chain) and its context. Its recognized antigen is unknown. This sample was taken from a study of cytomegalovirus exposure and HLA in healthy donors (TCRdb year 2017). A note on the overall study: An earlier analysis of 587 of the donors reported over 250 Gb of sequence data and around 110 million unique TCR beta sequences obtained from about 170 million T cells. About 280 gigabases of sequencing data and tens of millions of unique TCR sequences were included in an early release covering around 650 HLA-typed donors. Among the 398 genotyped donors, approximately 76% belonged to the genetic ancestry cluster associated with self-reported Caucasian donors. The study was designed to test whether signatures of past pathogen exposure could be identified by cataloging public T cell receptors. Using immunosequencing, the study profiled T cell repertoires from around 680 subjects and related those repertoires to cytomegalovirus serostatus. Along with the approximately 700-subject first cohort, a separate validation cohort of 120 different subjects was used. The study combined high-throughput TCR immunosequencing, statistical association of individual TCRs with disease status, and machine learning to predict cytomegalovirus infection status. To study patterns of TCR occurrence, a later analysis re-analyzed previously published TCR beta repertoires from several hundred donors and added high-resolution HLA genotyping. Rather than drawing on any new phenotypic data, the later analysis identified candidate immune exposures from TCR beta sequences and the way those sequences occurred across donors. To decide whether each TCR beta V gene segment behaved as functional or pseudogenic, an earlier analysis of some 600 of the donors relied on high-throughput TCR beta sequencing. Donor age, sex, ethnicity and CMV serostatus were compiled together with the repertoire data. Genome-wide SNP genotypes for about 55% of the roughly 670 donors were used in a later genetic analysis, which treated that subset as a discovery cohort. All discovery cohort repertoires had been generated on a single sequencing platform. Both class I and class II loci were covered by HLA typing, at four-digit resolution. The number of typed donors differed by locus: 629-630 for A, B, C, DRB1 and DQB1; 522 for DQA1; 600 to 610 for DPA1; and 400 to 480 for DPB1. Because of strong linkage in the cohort, four or five DR-DQ haplotypes were treated as single units for association and clustering. Across approximately 400 genotyped donors of the cohort, an average of roughly 230,000 unique TCR beta nucleotide sequences per donor were sequenced, and roughly a sixth of those sequences were non-productive.

The full study reports these points: Approximately 18 rarely observed V segments, including chromosome 9 orphons, were excluded from the earlier analysis of about 600 of the donors because counts were too low. Only TCR beta chains were sequenced in this cohort, and the absence of alpha or paired-chain data limited detectable features. Three of the identified cytomegalovirus-associated TCR beta chains were confirmed in vitro to be specific for cytomegalovirus antigens. In a later analysis, TCR association rates were found to vary across HLA loci, with the most associated TCRs seen for DRB1 alleles and the fewest for HLA-C alleles. The classifier was reported to diagnose cytomegalovirus status with high specificity and sensitivity in both the original and validation cohorts. When HLA alleles, especially DR and DQ, strongly co-occurred, TCR associations were difficult to assign to individual alleles. The study gave a list of 150 to 200 TCR beta chains associated with cytomegalovirus. Most CMV-associated TCR beta chains appeared to be HLA-restricted in a later analysis, and the HLA associations seemed to be driven largely by CMV exposure. In a later analysis, some 18,000 TCR beta sequences were associated with specific HLA alleles at a false discovery rate of 0.05. While some public TCRs were present in many individuals, most TCR sequences turned up only very rarely across donors. Sequencing depth was assumed to be roughly uniform across donors in the presence/absence analyses, though that assumption may not hold. Compared with the 666-donor mean, donors in an Asian-associated ancestry cluster had fewer N-insertions in productive TCRs, according to a later genetic analysis. In an earlier analysis of roughly 560 of the donors, most TCR beta V segments were observed in productive rearrangements about 90% or about 30% of the time, broadly matching IMGT annotations. The sequencing pipeline was judged likely to have produced a cluster of highly shared sequence variants as a technical artifact. The authors suggested that the approach could potentially be generalized to other disease states and immunological phenotypes. A further reported finding was that TCR beta sequences accurately predicted the HLA-A and HLA-B alleles for most subjects in the first cohort. In a later analysis, HLA-associated TCR beta chains were found to be more clonally expanded and to have lower generation probabilities than equally common non-associated chains. According to a later analysis, parvovirus B19, influenza, CMV and Epstein-Barr virus appeared linked to several top co-occurrence clusters. Some IMGT-functional V segments, including TRBV6-2 and TRBV6-3, could not be distinguished by the 87-base-pair reads and were therefore excluded. Correlated functional status among segregating V segments might be attributable to linkage disequilibrium, but an unknown experimental factor could not be ruled out. A later genetic analysis associated a missense DCLRE1C variant with V-gene and J-gene trimming of TCR beta chains, and an independent cohort replicated the association. Because some donors lacked HLA typing at each locus, the association tests relied only on the typed subset. Immune exposure information for the cohort was limited to CMV serostatus.

Sequences KGHSH (CDR1) and LQKENI (CDR2) are obtained from the germline V gene. V lost 3 bases and J lost 4 bases, and the count of bases not matched to a germline gene is 13. The CDR3 has 17 amino acids, counting the end cysteine and phenylalanine. The read is trimmed to its CDR3 DNA, 51 bases read in frame from base 1. The library was built by means of the immunoSEQ multiplex PCR assay. For the multiplex PCR, a mixture combining 60 forward primers for TCR Vbeta segments and 13 reverse primers for TCR Jbeta segments was used. The CDR3 region of rearranged TCR beta genes was amplified from genomic DNA by a multiplex PCR assay. Amplified TCR beta libraries were sequenced as 87-base-pair reads on the Illumina HiSeq System. The study's processing was this. A later analysis counted approximately 74 million unique TCR beta chains across the 700 or so repertoires, and around 9.9 million of these chains were shared by at least two donors. A nearest-neighbor algorithm error-corrected the raw reads and collapsed the reads into unique sequences, merging closely related sequences to remove PCR and sequencing errors. To assign V, D and J gene segments, CDR3 sequences were aligned to IMGT reference sequences. For a sequence to be retained, at least a six-nucleotide match to both a V gene segment and a J gene segment was required. A rearrangement counted as productive if the CDR3 had no stop codons and remained in frame with V and J, and every other rearrangement counted as non-productive. CDR3 was defined by IMGT convention, running from the second conserved V-encoded cysteine to the conserved J-encoded phenylalanine. In an earlier analysis of around 570 of the donors, sequences lacking an unambiguous match to a single V gene segment were excluded. An earlier analysis of about 590 of the donors classified V segments as functional when productive rearrangements were above 56.7% and as segregating when the standard deviation between donors was above 5%. A statistical classification framework was developed to diagnose cytomegalovirus status using the catalog of TCR beta chain sequences. A later analysis assigned V and J genes by comparing TCR nucleotide sequences with IMGT/GENE-DB human TR gene sequences. Using the TCRdist pipeline, a later analysis assigned CDR3 sequences along with most-parsimonious VDJ recombination scenarios. In a later analysis, each TCR beta chain was defined by its CDR3 amino acid sequence together with its V-gene family, and reads without a unique V-gene family were excluded. To address suspected cross-contamination and a sequencing artifact, a later analysis removed 450 to 700 highly shared, low-generation-probability nucleotide sequences. For each public chain, a later analysis derived a clonal expansion index from normalized ranks of inferred template counts within each repertoire. In a later analysis, generation probabilities were computed with a VDJ recombination model fitted to out-of-frame rearrangements, and the resulting probabilities were checked against IGoR. A later analysis scored TCR-TCR, TCR-HLA and TCR-CMV co-occurrence with hypergeometric tests, applying a repertoire-size bias correction to TCR pairs. To estimate false discovery rates, a later analysis permuted the HLA or CMV assignments 20 times. A later analysis grouped co-occurring TCRs with DBSCAN, adding TCRdist sequence similarity when clustering within HLA-allele-positive subsets. Repertoires with fewer than 30,000 or more than 120,000 public chains, plus five repertoires with anomalous nucleotide sharing, were excluded from co-occurrence clustering. Held by TCRdb, this immuneACCESS table contains in-frame sequences only and omits some clones. Under half of the omission traces to an unresolved V gene where checked; the cause of the rest is unknown. V and J calls and clone size are given by that table; D and trimming were obtained from the DNA. This sample's table lists 80,000 or so clones. The ten biggest clones cover 1% to 1.4% of the sample.

The cohort consisted of 600 or so healthy bone marrow donors. Cohort members were all nominally healthy when sampled, although unrecorded immune exposures were likely present. The donor was CMV seronegative and belonged to the group of 352 seronegative cohort members. Every donor gave a peripheral blood sample, and the peripheral blood mononuclear cells from that sample were used for TCR beta sequencing. The Qiagen DNeasy Blood Extraction Kit was used to extract genomic DNA from the blood cell samples. The receptor was derived from a woman in her 30s in good health and CMV-seronegative. Here the chain combines TRBV18 and TRBJ1-2; 8 nucleotides in the junction match TRBD1. Material: PBMCs. This receptor has the CDR3 CASSPERPGGEGYGYTF. The base sequence is TGTGCCAGCTCACCCGAGAGGCCAGGGGGCGAGGGCTATGGCTACACCTTC.